These 31 T cell receptor beta chains were sequenced from one sample in a study of cytomegalovirus exposure and HLA in healthy donors. The primer mix had 60 Vbeta and 13 Jbeta primers. Clones were sequenced by immunoSEQ multiplex PCR, and TCRdb holds only the in-frame ones, with some missing. The sample includes around 140,000 clones, over 70% of them seen just once. The sample taken for sequencing was PBMCs. All receptors come from a man aged 25 to 40 in good health and CMV-seronegative.

V usage is TRBV30 and J usage is TRBJ2-1; maybe TRBD1 (7 bases). Germline V lookup: CDR1 GTSNPN, CDR2 SVGIG (reference sequence). The V end lost 8 bases, the J end lost 7 bases, and 21 bases lay between the germline ends. The CDR3 totals 14 residues. The CDR3 protein is CALNRGLGSNEQFF. The CDR3 DNA reads as TGTGCCCTTAACAGGGGACTTGGCTCGAATGAGCAGTTCTTC.

The chain combines TRBV10-3 with TRBJ1-1; maybe TRBD1 (6 bases). Germline CDR1 is ENHRY and CDR2 is SYGVKD. The CDR3 contains 13 residues. With 8 bases removed from V and 4 bases from J, the gap between germline ends came to 14 bases. The CDR3 region is CAIRAQGGTEAFF. CDR3 nucleotides: TGTGCCATCCGGGCACAGGGTGGCACTGAAGCTTTCTTT.

The chain employs TRBV10-3 and TRBJ2-1, with TRBD1 identical over 10 bases. The CDR3 length is 14 residues. The ends lost 6 bases at V and 8 bases at J; junction bases unmatched: 7. CDR1 is ENHRY, CDR2 SYGVKD, per germline. The chain's CDR3 is CAISGTGDQDEQFF. The CDR3 region has the DNA TGTGCCATCAGCGGGACAGGGGATCAGGATGAGCAGTTCTTC.

V gene TRBV27 combines with J gene TRBJ1-1; 8 nucleotides line up with TRBD1. With 6 bases clipped from V and 0 bases from J, the junction kept 0 bases outside the gene matches. Germline V gene sequence: CDR1 MNHEY, CDR2 SMNVEV (reference sequence). The CDR3 runs to 13 residues. In DNA, the CDR3 is TGTGCCAGCAGGGACAGGGTGAACACTGAAGCTTTCTTT. Translation gives CASRDRVNTEAFF.

The chain recombines TRBV5-1 with TRBJ2-3; tentative D call: TRBD1 (6 bases). V lost 2 bases to trimming and J lost 1 base, with 11 bases between them. This CDR3 spans 15 amino acids. Germline V gives CDR1 SGHRS, CDR2 YFSETQ. CDR3 bases: TGCGCCAGCAGCTTTCCAGGGGAAGGCACAGATACGCAGTATTTT. Translation: CASSFPGEGTDTQYF.

The V gene is TRBV6-1, the J gene TRBJ2-1; weak D call: TRBD2 (5 bases). The ends were cut back, 2 bases at V and 8 bases at J, with 13 bases in the middle. Germline V lookup: CDR1 MNHNS, CDR2 SASEGT. CDR3 length: 14 amino acids. CDR3 nucleotide sequence: TGTGCCAGCAGTGAACTGGCGGTGCGGGATGAGCAGTTCTTC. Translating gives CASSELAVRDEQFF.

The chain links TRBV28 to TRBJ2-1; 11 nucleotides align to TRBD2. With 10 bases clipped from V and 0 bases from J, the junction kept 8 bases outside the gene matches. CDR3 length: 16 residues. CDR1 and CDR2 (germline): MDHEN, SYDVKM. The CDR3 DNA sequence: TGTGCCACCAGGGGGACTAGCGGTAGCTCCTACAATGAGCAGTTCTTC. Protein: CATRGTSGSSYNEQFF.

The chain joins TRBV28 to TRBJ1-5, with D possibly TRBD1 on 5 matching bases. The CDR3 runs 14 residues. The V gene's germline CDR1 is MDHEN and CDR2 SYDVKM. V dropped 5 bases and J dropped 4 bases, with 12 bases sitting between them. The CDR3 region has the DNA TGTGCCAGCAGTGCGCCTCAGGGTAATCAGCCCCAGCATTTT. Translating gives CASSAPQGNQPQHF. Full variable domain (missing parts from reference TRBV28 and TRBJ1-5): DVKVTQSSRYLVKRTGEKVFLECVQDMDHENMFWYRQDPGLGLRLIYFSYDVKMKEKGDIPEGYSVSREKKERFSLILESASTNQTSMYLCASSAPQGNQPQHFGDGTRLSIL.

The chain uses TRBV6-1 and TRBJ1-1; D might be TRBD1 (5 bases). Germline V lookup: CDR1 MNHNS, CDR2 SASEGT. There are 13 residues in the CDR3. V was trimmed by 3 bases and J by 11 bases, leaving 16 bases between them. Here the CDR3 reads CASSEGDGGKAFF. CDR3 in DNA: TGTGCCAGCAGTGAGGGGGACGGGGGAAAGGCTTTCTTT.

J is TRBJ2-3 and V is TRBV18, with TRBD1 matching 7 bases. The V gene end was trimmed by 2 bases and the J gene end by 3 bases; junction bases not matched to a gene: 2. The germline V gene encodes CDR1 KGHSH and CDR2 LQKENI. CDR3 length: 14 amino acids. CDR3 sequence (DNA): TGTGCCAGCTCACCAGTACAGGGGACAGATACGCAGTATTTT. The encoded protein is CASSPVQGTDTQYF. Variable domain in full (rest from reference TRBV18 and TRBJ2-3): NAGVMQNPRHLVRRRGQEARLRCSPMKGHSHVYWYRQLPEEGLKFMVYLQKENIIDESGMPKERFSAEFPKEGPSILRIQQVVRGDSAAYFCASSPVQGTDTQYFGPGTRLTVL.

The chain combines TRBV27 with TRBJ2-7, with 8 bases matching TRBD2. Trimming cost V 4 bases and J 4 bases; bases outside gene matches: 12. Germline values: CDR1 MNHEY, CDR2 SMNVEV (reference sequence). CDR3 length equals 16 residues. CDR3 residues: CASSSFTSGGHYEQYF. In DNA, the CDR3 is TGTGCCAGCAGTTCTTTTACTAGCGGAGGACATTACGAGCAGTACTTC.

This chain uses TRBV6-5 with TRBJ2-5, with TRBD1 matching over 8 bases. Per germline, CDR1 MNHEY and CDR2 SVGAGI. Trimming took 6 bases from V and 3 from J; bases not matched to a gene: 6. This CDR3 spans 14 amino acids. The DNA of the CDR3 is TGTGCCAGCAGCATCGGGACAGGAGAAGAGACCCAGTACTTC. Translating gives CASSIGTGEETQYF.

This CDR3 reads CSVEDDRVGEKLFF. CDR3 sequence (DNA): TGCAGCGTTGAGGACGACAGGGTGGGAGAAAAACTGTTTTTT. The J gene is TRBJ1-4, the V gene TRBV29-1; 7 bases map to TRBD1. CDR1 and CDR2 from the germline V gene are SQVTM and ANQGSEA. V shed 3 bases, J shed 8 bases, and the junction held 9 bases outside the gene matches. CDR3 length: 14 residues.

The chain links TRBV30 to TRBJ2-7; tentative D call: TRBD2 (6 bases). Germline CDR1 and CDR2: GTSNPN and SVGIG (reference sequence). The V gene lost 6 bases and the J gene lost 0 bases, with 12 bases spanning the gap. This CDR3 has 13 residues. The CDR3 protein is CACRGESSYEQYF. The CDR3 nucleotides are TGTGCCTGTCGCGGGGAGAGCTCCTACGAGCAGTACTTC.

The gene calls are TRBV14 and TRBJ2-6; 7 nucleotides match TRBD1. From germline, CDR1 is SGHDN and CDR2 FVKESK. This CDR3 contains 17 residues. The V gene end was trimmed by 6 bases and the J gene end by 0 bases; junction bases not matched to a gene: 8. In DNA form, the CDR3 reads TGTGCCAGCAGGGGTGACAGGGAAAGCTCTGGGGCCAACGTCCTGACTTTC. Its protein is CASRGDRESSGANVLTF.

This clone came up a few times. The chain carries TRBV2 and TRBJ1-4, with 8 bases identical to TRBD1. V gave up 9 bases and J gave up 5 bases; unmatched junction bases: 8. The CDR3 contains 14 residues. The germline CDR1 and CDR2 sequences are SNHLY and FYNNEI. In DNA form, the CDR3 reads TGTGCCAGTAGACAGGGGTTCGGGAATGAAAAACTGTTTTTT. Its protein is CASRQGFGNEKLFF.

This sequence joins TRBV5-1 and TRBJ1-2; a weak D match, TRBD1 (6 bases). Germline CDR1 SGHRS, CDR2 YFSETQ. The CDR3 extends over 15 amino acids. The ends were cut back, 3 bases at V and 3 bases at J, with 15 bases in the middle. The CDR3 loop is CASSSKQGNDYGYTF. CDR3 coding DNA: TGCGCCAGCAGCTCCAAACAGGGCAACGACTATGGCTACACCTTC.

The V gene is TRBV6-1, the J gene TRBJ2-7, with D possibly matching TRBD1 (5 bases). Germline-derived CDR1 and CDR2 are MNHNS and SASEGT. The CDR3 is 12 residues long. Here the CDR3 DNA reads TGTGCATCAGGGTCGGGCTCCTACGAGCAGTACTTC. Protein: CASGSGSYEQYF.

The chain uses TRBV14 and TRBJ1-1, with D uncertain. This CDR3 spans 15 amino acids. Trimming removed 0 bases from V and 3 bases from J, with 11 bases in between. CDR1 is SGHDN and CDR2 is FVKESK in the germline V gene. The CDR3 nucleotides read TGTGCCAGCAGCCAAGATTCCCGGGGATACACTGAAGCTTTCTTT. Translated, it gives CASSQDSRGYTEAFF.

This clone has only one observation. This chain connects TRBV10-3 to TRBJ2-3; 7 bases fit TRBD2. Per germline, CDR1 ENHRY and CDR2 SYGVKD. The CDR3 covers 14 residues. Unmatched junction bases numbered 4, after V lost 7 bases and J lost 0 bases. CDR3: CAIKSGESTDTQYF. In DNA, the CDR3 is TGTGCCATCAAAAGCGGGGAGAGCACAGATACGCAGTATTTT.

V gene TRBV5-6 combines with J gene TRBJ2-3; a weak D match, TRBD1 (5 bases). V shed 1 base and J shed 5 bases, with 14 bases lying between them. The CDR3 consists of 15 residues. Germline V gene lookup returns CDR1 SGHDT and CDR2 YYEEEE. The CDR3 loop is CASSLTGSEEDTQYF. CDR3 in DNA: TGTGCCAGCAGCTTGACAGGTTCAGAAGAAGATACGCAGTATTTT.

This chain joins TRBV28 and TRBJ1-5, with 7 positions matching TRBD1. J lost 0 bases, V lost 0 bases, and 11 bases had no gene match. The CDR3 runs 19 residues. From germline, CDR1 is MDHEN and CDR2 SYDVKM. CDR3 region: CASSLWAGGRSRSNQPQHF. For the CDR3, the DNA is TGTGCCAGCAGTTTATGGGCAGGGGGGCGGTCGCGTAGCAATCAGCCCCAGCATTTT. Using reference TRBV28 and TRBJ1-5 for the parts outside the CDR3, the full variable domain is DVKVTQSSRYLVKRTGEKVFLECVQDMDHENMFWYRQDPGLGLRLIYFSYDVKMKEKGDIPEGYSVSREKKERFSLILESASTNQTSMYLCASSLWAGGRSRSNQPQHFGDGTRLSIL.

V is TRBV28 and J is TRBJ1-5; the D is unclear. The CDR3 runs 15 residues. Germline lookup yields CDR1 MDHEN and CDR2 SYDVKM. Trimming left V 7 bases short and J 1 base short, with 14 bases between. DNA for the CDR3: TGTGCCAGCACCGCCTCGGGTGGAAGCAATCAGCCCCAGCATTTT. Its translation: CASTASGGSNQPQHF.

This sequence joins TRBV5-1 and TRBJ1-5; 7 bases fit TRBD1. Germline V gene lookup returns CDR1 SGHRS and CDR2 YFSETQ. Trimming cost V 4 bases and J 4 bases; bases outside gene matches: 5. The CDR3 totals 14 residues. The CDR3 spells CASSPTGSNQPQHF. The CDR3 region has the DNA TGCGCCAGCAGCCCGACAGGGAGTAATCAGCCCCAGCATTTT. Full variable domain (remainder filled in from reference TRBV5-1 and TRBJ1-5): KAGVTQTPRYLIKTRGQQVTLSCSPISGHRSVSWYQQTPGQGLQFLFEYFSETQRNKGNFPGRFSGRQFSNSRSEMNVSTLELGDSALYLCASSPTGSNQPQHFGDGTRLSIL.

The chain recombines TRBV7-9 with TRBJ2-7, with 7 bases identical to TRBD1. V gave up 4 bases and J gave up 0 bases; unmatched junction bases: 3. The V gene's germline CDR1 is SEHNR and CDR2 FQNEAQ (reference sequence). The CDR3 contains 14 residues. CDR3 in amino acids: CASSSGDSSYEQYF. The CDR3 nucleotides read TGTGCCAGCAGCTCCGGGGACAGCTCCTACGAGCAGTACTTC.

V and J are TRBV18 and TRBJ2-3, with TRBD2 matching over 14 bases. CDR3 length: 16 residues. Germline loops: CDR1 KGHSH, CDR2 LQKENI. Trimming took 4 bases from V and 3 from J; bases not matched to a gene: 3. CDR3 amino acids: CASSRRLAGGTDTQYF. The CDR3 DNA reads as TGTGCCAGCTCACGACGACTAGCGGGGGGGACAGATACGCAGTATTTT.

The chain links TRBV27 to TRBJ2-7, with D unclear. The CDR3 consists of 13 residues. Per the germline V gene, CDR1 is MNHEY and CDR2 is SMNVEV (reference sequence). V lost 3 bases, J lost 6 bases, and 12 bases lay in between. CDR3 DNA: TGTGCCAGCAGTTTGGGCCTTATCGGCGAGCAGTACTTC. Its protein product is CASSLGLIGEQYF.

The chain uses TRBV5-1 and TRBJ2-3; D might be TRBD1 (6 bases). There are 14 residues in the CDR3. The V end was cut by 3 bases, the J end by 2 bases, with 10 bases between. CDR1 and CDR2 (germline): SGHRS, YFSETQ. Here the CDR3 DNA reads TGCGCCAGCAGCTCAGGGGCCATCACAGATACGCAGTATTTT. This gives the protein CASSSGAITDTQYF.

This chain connects TRBV6-5 to TRBJ1-6; TRBD1 matches at 10 bases. Germline assignment: CDR1 MNHEY and CDR2 SVGAGI. J gave up 6 bases and V 6 bases, and 5 bases lay outside the gene matches. CDR3 size: 15 residues. The CDR3 spells CASRMDRGSNSPLHF. CDR3 nucleotide sequence: TGTGCCAGCAGAATGGACAGGGGGTCTAATTCACCCCTCCACTTT.

The rearrangement uses TRBV9 and TRBJ2-7, with TRBD2 identical over 16 bases. V lost 3 bases to trimming and J lost 4 bases; unmatched junction nucleotides: 4. Germline loops: CDR1 SGDLS, CDR2 YYNGEE. The length of the CDR3 is 16 residues. The CDR3 region is CASSEGLAGGWYEQYF. In nucleotides, the CDR3 is TGTGCCAGCAGCGAGGGACTAGCGGGAGGGTGGTACGAGCAGTACTTC.

V usage is TRBV19 and J usage is TRBJ2-1, with 8 positions matching TRBD1. CDR1 is LNHDA and CDR2 is SQIVND in the germline V gene (reference sequence). The CDR3 covers 16 residues. Losses at the gene ends were 3 bases for V and 2 bases for J; bases not matched to a gene: 6. The chain's CDR3 is CASSIPGQDAYNEQFF. CDR3 nucleotide sequence: TGTGCCAGTAGTATCCCGGGACAGGACGCCTACAATGAGCAGTTCTTC.